This T cell receptor beta chain was profiled in a study of blood T cell repertoires in COVID-19. The overall study: Researchers got acute and convalescent COVID-19 samples from the United States, Italy and Spain. PBMCs, B-cell-depleted T cells, or T cells provided the cDNA or gDNA that made up the material.

CDR3 length equals 14 residues. Germline V lookup: CDR1 SGHTA, CDR2 FQGNSA. V lost 5 bases and J 4 bases, leaving 14 bases between the germline ends. Source study methods: It was from reference gene primer amplification that nucleated cell counts were estimated. The assay was immunoSEQ multiplex PCR, and TCRdb's table has in-frame clones only and misses some. V, J and clone size are taken as reported in that table, and D and trimming were inferred from the DNA itself. Of about 270,000 clones listed, 88% are singletons. The sequenced material came from PBMCs or T cells enriched from blood (not recorded which). The gene calls are TRBV7-2 and TRBJ2-5, with D possibly matching TRBD2 (7 bases). This clonotype was obtained from a woman between 45 and 60 years old who had recovered from COVID-19. The CDR3 reads CASSRGGPGETQYF. Here the CDR3 DNA reads TGTGCCAGCAGCCGCGGGGGCCCGGGAGAGACCCAGTACTTC.